The 29 T cell receptor beta chains given below trace back to one sample, sequenced in a study of T cell responses to AZD1222 COVID-19 vaccine. Libraries were prepared by immunoSEQ multiplex PCR; TCRdb keeps only in-frame clonotypes and omits some of them. The table includes 130,000 to 150,000 clones, 70% to 90% detected once. Material: peripheral blood, obtained on day 0 of MenACWY control vaccination. These receptors were obtained from an adult in good health.

The CDR3 DNA reads as TGTGCCAGCAGCCCTCAACAGGGTTCGAACACCGGGGAGCTGTTTTTT. Translating it yields CASSPQQGSNTGELFF. This sequence joins TRBV16 and TRBJ2-2; TRBD1 is a possible D gene (6 bases). The CDR3 has 16 amino acids. Trimming left V 4 bases short and J 0 bases short, with 12 bases between. Germline-derived CDR1 and CDR2 are KGHSY and FQNENV.

The V call is TRBV4-3, the J call TRBJ1-2; no clear D. The CDR3 spans 17 residues. Deletions cut 0 bases from V and 4 bases from J, with 18 bases between. Germline values: CDR1 LGHNA, CDR2 YSLEER. DNA of the CDR3: TGCGCCAGCAGCCAAGATCTAAGGCAGAGGCCTCCCTATGGCTACACCTTC. Protein product: CASSQDLRQRPPYGYTF.

The V and J genes are TRBV7-9 and TRBJ1-2, with 9 bases that match TRBD1. This CDR3 has 12 amino acids. CDR1 SEHNR and CDR2 FQNEAQ come from the germline V gene (reference sequence). Germline trimming cut 5 bases from V and 7 bases from J; bases unmatched to any gene: 2. Here the CDR3 DNA reads TGTGCCAGCAGCGGGACAGGGCCTGGCTACACCTTC. Its protein is CASSGTGPGYTF. Combining the CDR3 with reference TRBV7-9 and TRBJ1-2 gives the whole variable domain DTGVSQNPRHKITKRGQNVTFRCDPISEHNRLYWYRQTLGQGPEFLTYFQNEAQLEKSRLLSDRFSAERPKGSFSTLEIQRTEQGDSAMYLCASSGTGPGYTFGSGTRLTVV.

This chain links TRBV5-1 with TRBJ2-3; D not resolved. Germline V gene lookup returns CDR1 SGHRS and CDR2 YFSETQ. CDR3 size: 14 residues. The germline V and J ends were trimmed by 2 bases and 2 bases, with 9 bases remaining between them. CDR3 DNA sequence: TGCGCCAGCAGCTTCATGAACCCCACAGATACGCAGTATTTT. Protein product: CASSFMNPTDTQYF.

The chain combines TRBV7-2 with TRBJ1-1, with TRBD1 matching over 7 bases. The J segment lost 1 base and the V segment lost 6 bases, leaving 11 bases of the junction unmatched. Germline V gene sequence: CDR1 SGHTA, CDR2 FQGNSA. The CDR3 has 16 amino acids. CDR3 sequence (DNA): TGTGCCAGCAGTTCATTTCACAGGGGCCCGAACACTGAAGCTTTCTTT. Its protein product is CASSSFHRGPNTEAFF.

The chain carries TRBV2 and TRBJ1-2; D might be TRBD1 (6 bases). Trimming stripped 4 bases from V and 0 bases from J, with 15 bases between. The CDR3 runs 16 residues. CDR1 and CDR2 (germline): SNHLY, FYNNEI. For the CDR3, the DNA is TGTGCCAGCAGTGTTAGCAACAGGGCAACTAACTATGGCTACACCTTC. Protein product: CASSVSNRATNYGYTF.

This sequence joins TRBV11-2 and TRBJ2-7; D is ambiguous. The germline V and J ends were trimmed by 1 base and 6 bases, with 4 bases remaining between them. The CDR3 covers 11 residues. Germline CDR1 SGHAT, CDR2 FQNNGV. Here the CDR3 DNA reads TGTGCCAGCAGCTTAGGGTTCGAGCAGTACTTC. Translated, it gives CASSLGFEQYF.

The V gene is TRBV24-1, the J gene TRBJ1-1; D might be TRBD1 (5 bases). Trimming cost V 4 bases and J 6 bases, with 11 bases left between them. The CDR3 has 13 amino acids. Germline V gene sequence: CDR1 KGHDR, CDR2 SFDVKD. As DNA, the CDR3 is TGTGCCACCAGTGACGGAGGGGTTCCTGAAGCTTTCTTT. Residues: CATSDGGVPEAFF.

This clone occurred a few times. The rearrangement joins TRBV7-3 to TRBJ2-5; TRBD1 matches 7 bases. Germline CDR1 is SGHTA and CDR2 is FQGTGA. The CDR3 length is 13 residues. The ends lost 5 bases at V and 3 bases at J; junction bases unmatched: 3. The CDR3 sequence: CASSKGAEETQYF. The CDR3 DNA follows: TGTGCCAGCAGCAAGGGGGCAGAAGAGACCCAGTACTTC.

Note on this clone: Other DNA sequences in the sample encode the same CDR3. The V and J genes are TRBV3-1 (or the pseudogene TRBV3-2) and TRBJ1-1; 8 nucleotides line up with TRBD1. The V segment lost 4 bases and the J segment 5 bases; nucleotides outside the gene matches: 3. The CDR3 runs 13 residues. Germline CDR1 reads LGHDT; CDR2 reads YNNKEL (reference sequence). CDR3 coding DNA: TGTGCCAGCAGCCTGACAGGGGATACTGAAGCTTTCTTT. Protein product: CASSLTGDTEAFF.

The chain couples TRBV9 to TRBJ1-1; D ambiguous. The ends were cut back, 0 bases at V and 4 bases at J, with 7 bases in the middle. The CDR3 spans 13 residues. Germline V gene data show CDR1 as SGDLS and CDR2 as YYNGEE. The CDR3 here is CASSVGSGTEAFF. CDR3 DNA sequence: TGTGCCAGCAGCGTAGGGAGCGGCACTGAAGCTTTCTTT.

The DNA for the CDR3 is TGTGCCACCAGTGATACGGGGACTAGCGGGAATCTCTACGAGCAGTACTTC. It translates to CATSDTGTSGNLYEQYF. The chain couples TRBV24-1 to TRBJ2-7; TRBD2 matches 13 bases. Germline CDR1 is KGHDR and CDR2 is SFDVKD. The J segment lost 3 bases and the V segment lost 3 bases, leaving 7 bases of the junction unmatched. The length of the CDR3 is 17 residues.

This rearrangement joins TRBV29-1 to TRBJ2-5; D tentatively fits TRBD1 or TRBD2 (5 bases each). CDR1 and CDR2 (germline): SQVTM, ANQGSEA. V was shortened by 4 bases and J by 5 bases, with 14 bases between the two germline ends. The CDR3 runs to 13 residues. Written as DNA, the CDR3 is TGCAGCGTTGGAGGGTTGGGGGTGGAGACCCAGTACTTC. Protein sequence: CSVGGLGVETQYF.

The V call is TRBV7-2, the J call TRBJ2-1, with 12 nucleotides matching TRBD2. V shed 5 bases, J shed 10 bases, and the junction held 12 bases outside the gene matches. This CDR3 is 16 amino acids long. Germline assignment: CDR1 SGHTA and CDR2 FQGNSA. CDR3 DNA: TGTGCCAGCAGCCCAGGACTAGCGGGATTTCCAATCGAGCAGTTCTTC. The encoded protein is CASSPGLAGFPIEQFF.

This chain joins TRBV20-1 and TRBJ2-4; TRBD1 or TRBD2 may be the D gene (6 bases each). The germline V and J ends were trimmed by 3 bases and 1 base, with 16 bases remaining between them. This CDR3 is built from 16 residues. Per the germline V gene, CDR1 is DFQATT and CDR2 is SNEGSKA (reference sequence). The CDR3: CSASVGGKGAKNIQYF. The CDR3 nucleotides read TGCAGTGCTAGTGTGGGGGGCAAGGGGGCCAAAAACATTCAGTACTTC.

The chain uses TRBV18 and TRBJ2-1, with D tentatively TRBD2 (5 bases). Germline values: CDR1 KGHSH, CDR2 LQKENI. Between the trimmed V and J ends, which lost 3 bases and 0 bases, there was a span of 9 bases. This CDR3 contains 15 residues. CDR3 residues: CASSPGLSSYNEQFF. The CDR3 bases are TGTGCCAGCTCACCCGGACTGAGCTCCTACAATGAGCAGTTCTTC. The full variable domain, with the rest looked up from reference TRBV18 and TRBJ2-1, is NAGVMQNPRHLVRRRGQEARLRCSPMKGHSHVYWYRQLPEEGLKFMVYLQKENIIDESGMPKERFSAEFPKEGPSILRIQQVVRGDSAAYFCASSPGLSSYNEQFFGPGTRLTVL.

The CDR3 region is CASSYRTVREKLFF. CDR3 nucleotides: TGTGCCAGCAGCTACAGGACAGTTCGGGAAAAACTGTTTTTT. The V call is TRBV13, the J call TRBJ1-4; D might be TRBD1 (6 bases). Germline V CDR1 and CDR2: PRHDT, FYEKMQ (reference sequence). The CDR3 is 14 residues long. Trimming stripped 4 bases from V and 8 bases from J, with 14 bases between. Based on the CDR3 plus reference TRBV13 and TRBJ1-4, the full variable domain is AAGVIQSPRHLIKEKRETATLKCYPIPRHDTVYWYQQGPGQDPQFLISFYEKMQSDKGSIPDRFSAQQFSDYHSELNMSSLELGDSALYFCASSYRTVREKLFFGSGTQLSVL.

The chain recombines TRBV7-8 with TRBJ2-7, with 10 bases that match TRBD2. The CDR3 spans 18 residues. Germline CDR1 reads SGHVS; CDR2 reads FQNEAQ. The V segment lost 0 bases and the J segment 7 bases; nucleotides outside the gene matches: 15. CDR3 in DNA: TGTGCCAGCAGCTTAGCGCGGATAGCGGGAGGCCCCTACGGGGAGCAGTACTTC. This encodes CASSLARIAGGPYGEQYF.

This clone is a singleton in its sample. The chain couples TRBV19 to TRBJ1-1; D gene unclear. There are 15 residues in the CDR3. V was shortened by 1 base and J by 1 base, with 10 bases between the two germline ends. Per germline, CDR1 LNHDA and CDR2 SQIVND (reference sequence). The DNA for the CDR3 is TGTGCCAGTAGTATAGTCGGTTTGGAGAACACTGAAGCTTTCTTT. This codes for CASSIVGLENTEAFF.

The chain carries TRBV21-1 and TRBJ2-5; the table's TRBD2 call for D was not verified on the DNA. TRBV21-1 is assigned pseudogene status. The CDR3 sequence is 14 residues long. CDR3 in amino acids: CASSHQEGEETQYF. The DNA for the CDR3 is TGTGCCAGCAGTCACCAGGAGGGAGAAGAGACCCAGTACTTC.

The CDR3 loop reads CASSPGPNTEAFF. CDR3 nucleotide sequence: TGTGCCAGCAGCCCCGGGCCGAACACTGAAGCTTTCTTT. The chain is built from TRBV3-1 (or the pseudogene TRBV3-2) and TRBJ1-1, with D hard to call. Trimming stripped 4 bases from V and 1 base from J, with 7 bases between. The CDR3 sequence is 13 residues long. Germline-derived CDR1 and CDR2 are LGHDT and YNNKEL (reference sequence).

The chain couples TRBV5-1 to TRBJ2-1, with 7 bases aligning to TRBD1. The CDR3 totals 15 residues. The V gene end was trimmed by 0 bases and the J gene end by 4 bases; junction bases not matched to a gene: 4. Germline V gene data show CDR1 as SGHRS and CDR2 as YFSETQ. The CDR3 DNA is TGCGCCAGCAGCTTGGTACAGGGGCCGTACAATGAGCAGTTCTTC. It is translated as CASSLVQGPYNEQFF.

V usage is TRBV10-3 and J usage is TRBJ2-2; TRBD1 agrees at 8 bases. Germline CDR1 reads ENHRY; CDR2 reads SYGVKD. V trimming: 5 bases; J trimming: 5 bases; junction bases outside the gene matches: 7. This CDR3 spans 15 amino acids. The CDR3 nucleotides are TGTGCCATCAGTCAGGGGGCGCATGGGACCGGGGAGCTGTTTTTT. Translating it yields CAISQGAHGTGELFF.

This chain uses TRBV10-3 with TRBJ1-2; 7 positions agree with TRBD1. J lost 4 bases, V lost 3 bases, and 5 bases had no gene match. Germline CDR1 reads ENHRY; CDR2 reads SYGVKD. The CDR3 runs 14 residues. The CDR3 DNA sequence: TGTGCCATCAGTGAATTCCAGGGGGGCTATGGCTACACCTTC. Amino acids: CAISEFQGGYGYTF.

The gene calls are TRBV7-2 and TRBJ2-2, with a possible D match to TRBD2 (6 bases). CDR1 is SGHTA, CDR2 FQGNSA, per germline. CDR3 length: 15 residues. V lost 7 bases and J lost 0, with 12 bases in between. CDR3 residues: CASKQAGPNTGELFF. CDR3 nucleotides: TGTGCCAGCAAACAGGCGGGGCCGAACACCGGGGAGCTGTTTTTT.

The chain uses TRBV7-6 and TRBJ2-3; D not certain. V was pared by 1 base and J by 0 bases, with 8 bases between. The CDR3 spans 15 residues. Germline V gene data show CDR1 as SGHVS and CDR2 as FNYEAQ. Here the CDR3 DNA reads TGTGCCAGCAGCTTAGACGTTCATAGCACAGATACGCAGTATTTT. Its protein product is CASSLDVHSTDTQYF.

This chain links TRBV27 with TRBJ2-1; 7 positions agree with TRBD1. The ends lost 8 bases at V and 4 bases at J; junction bases unmatched: 5. This CDR3 comprises 13 residues. Germline V lookup: CDR1 MNHEY, CDR2 SMNVEV (reference sequence). The CDR3 DNA sequence: TGTGCCAGCCGGGACAGAGGGTACAATGAGCAGTTCTTC. Protein: CASRDRGYNEQFF.

The J gene is TRBJ2-1, the V gene TRBV19, with 8 bases lining up with TRBD2. This CDR3 has 16 residues. Unmatched junction bases numbered 9, after V lost 1 base and J lost 7 bases. Looked up from germline, CDR1 is LNHDA and CDR2 is SQIVND (reference sequence). The CDR3 nucleotides read TGTGCCAGTAGTATAGTTCGACTAGCGACGGGAAATGAGCAGTTCTTC. It encodes CASSIVRLATGNEQFF.

The chain couples TRBV10-3 to TRBJ1-5; maybe TRBD1 (5 bases). V lost 8 bases and J 0 bases, leaving 11 bases between the germline ends. Per the germline V gene, CDR1 is ENHRY and CDR2 is SYGVKD. This CDR3 region has 14 residues. The CDR3 protein is CAIGGSDSNQPQHF. The CDR3 nucleotides are TGTGCCATCGGGGGGTCGGATAGCAATCAGCCCCAGCATTTT.